This is a list of T cell receptor beta chains from one sample in a study of Ad26.COV2.S vaccination and SARS-CoV-2 variants. TCRdb's table, derived via immunoSEQ multiplex PCR, lists solely in-frame clones and lacks some. Of roughly 460,000 clones listed, roughly nine tenths were seen once; the top ten hold over 1.5%. Sample: peripheral blood, taken in a trial of Ad26.COV2.S vaccine versus placebo. Every receptor here comes from a person aged 18-65 years who received the Ad26.COV2.S COVID-19 vaccine or a placebo. The CDR3 runs from the conserved cysteine through the conserved F or W. The D gene is left open where the match is weak. Only part of the rows carry a size: once, few, many, or a class if the clone is expanded.

J gene: TRBJ2-4
D gene: TRBD1
clone size: NA
V gene: TRBV6-1
CDR3 DNA: TGTGCCAGCAGTGAGTCGACAGGGATCAAAAACATTCAGTACTTC
CDR3 protein: CASSESTGIKNIQYF

J gene: TRBJ1-2
D gene: NA
clone size: NA
V gene: TRBV6-2/TRBV6-3
CDR3 DNA: TGTGCCAGCAGCCGGTCCGGGGGGGGAGCTAACTATGGCTACACCTTC
CDR3 protein: CASSRSGGGANYGYTF

J gene: TRBJ1-1
D gene: NA
clone size: NA
V gene: TRBV7-2
CDR3 DNA: TGTGCCAGCAGCTCCAGGGTGAACACTGAAGCTTTCTTT
CDR3 protein: CASSSRVNTEAFF

J gene: TRBJ1-2
D gene: NA
clone size: NA
V gene: TRBV19
CDR3 DNA: TGTGCCAGTAGTGGGAAGTACGGTCCCTATGGCTACACCTTC
CDR3 protein: CASSGKYGPYGYTF

J gene: TRBJ1-5
D gene: NA
clone size: NA
V gene: TRBV30
CDR3 DNA: TGTGCCCAAGTTCCGTGCCAATTATCAACCAGCCCTTTT
CDR3 protein: CAQVPCQLSTSPF

J gene: TRBJ2-1
D gene: NA
clone size: NA
V gene: TRBV28
CDR3 DNA: TGTGCCAGCAGTTTAGCGAGCCACGACGAAAATGAGCAGTTCTTC
CDR3 protein: CASSLASHDENEQFF

J gene: TRBJ2-7
D gene: NA
clone size: NA
V gene: TRBV30
CDR3 DNA: TGTGCCTGGGACGTGGGTTTGAACTACGAGCAGTACTTC
CDR3 protein: CAWDVGLNYEQYF

J gene: TRBJ2-7
D gene: NA
clone size: NA
V gene: TRBV19
CDR3 DNA: TGTGCCAGTAGATTCAGGGGTTCCTACGAGCAGTACTTC
CDR3 protein: CASRFRGSYEQYF

J gene: TRBJ2-1
D gene: NA
clone size: NA
V gene: TRBV7-3
CDR3 DNA: TGTGCCAGCAGCCCTTCTGCTGCGAGCTCCTACAATGAGCAGTTCTTC
CDR3 protein: CASSPSAASSYNEQFF

J gene: TRBJ2-7
D gene: NA
clone size: NA
V gene: TRBV27
CDR3 DNA: TGTGCCAGCAGTACCGGGTACGAGCAGTACTTC
CDR3 protein: CASSTGYEQYF

J gene: TRBJ2-3
D gene: NA
clone size: NA
V gene: TRBV9
CDR3 DNA: TGTGCCAGCAGCGTAGCAGGTATTAGCACAGATACGCAGTATTTT
CDR3 protein: CASSVAGISTDTQYF

J gene: TRBJ2-1
D gene: NA
clone size: once
V gene: TRBV19
CDR3 DNA: TGTGCCAGTAGTGTGGACCGAGCAGACTACAATGAGCAGTTCTTC
CDR3 protein: CASSVDRADYNEQFF

J gene: TRBJ1-1
D gene: NA
clone size: NA
V gene: TRBV23-1
CDR3 DNA: TGCGCCGCCGGAGTGACACGCCACGGAATGAACACTGAAGCTTTCTTT
CDR3 protein: CAAGVTRHGMNTEAFF

J gene: TRBJ1-4
D gene: NA
clone size: NA
V gene: TRBV7-2
CDR3 DNA: TGTGCCAGCAGCTTAGGACAGGTCGGGGGAAAACTGTTTTTT
CDR3 protein: CASSLGQVGGKLFF

J gene: TRBJ2-7
D gene: TRBD2
clone size: NA
V gene: TRBV6-1
CDR3 DNA: TGTGCCAGCAGTGAAGTCGGTAGCGGGACTCCCTACGAGCAGTACTTC
CDR3 protein: CASSEVGSGTPYEQYF

J gene: TRBJ1-3
D gene: NA
clone size: NA
V gene: TRBV4-2
CDR3 DNA: TGTGCCAGCAGCCCGCCCTCAGGAAACACCATATATTTT
CDR3 protein: CASSPPSGNTIYF